The clone carrying this T cell receptor (beta chain) was counted many times. Germline V gene data show CDR1 as DFQATT and CDR2 as SNEGSKA (reference sequence). This CDR3 is 15 amino acids long. V lost 2 bases to trimming and J lost 3 bases; unmatched junction nucleotides: 6. This entry is derived from a study of T-cell reconstitution after alpha-beta-depleted transplantation in children. The TCRbeta library was prepared with unique molecular identifiers. A single record per CDR3 protein comes from TCRdb applying MiXCR to the PCR reads. The sample records some 200,000 distinct CDR3 sequences, more than 14% being singletons.

This receptor was identified in a human donor who donated a stem cell graft to a child with acute lymphoblastic leukemia. This chain links TRBV20-1 with TRBJ2-2, with 7 bases fitting TRBD1. The sample here was PBMCs from the stem cell graft donor, taken from the stem cell graft. The CDR3 protein is CSARRQGLDTGELFF. Here the CDR3 DNA reads TGCAGTGCTAGAAGACAGGGTTTGGACACCGGGGAGCTGTTTTTT.